The 8 T cell receptor beta chains below come from one sample, sequenced in a study of cytomegalovirus exposure and HLA in healthy donors. The PCR contained 60 Vbeta and 13 Jbeta primers. Profiling relied on immunoSEQ multiplex PCR, and the TCRdb table lists in-frame clones only, not all of them. The sample lists 60,000 to 95,000 clones, more than 65% occurring once. Sequenced input: PBMCs. These TCRs come from a man aged 65-85 years in good health and CMV-seropositive.

The genes are TRBV4-1 and TRBJ2-7; D possibly corresponds to TRBD2 (5 bases). The CDR3 covers 16 residues. The V end was cut by 4 bases, the J end by 0 bases, with 16 bases between. Germline assignment: CDR1 MGHRA and CDR2 YSYEKL. This chain's CDR3 is CASSLLGLTSSYEQYF. CDR3 coding DNA: TGCGCCAGCAGCCTCTTAGGACTTACGAGCTCCTACGAGCAGTACTTC.

V and J are TRBV2 and TRBJ2-2; 12 nucleotides match TRBD1. This CDR3 region has 17 residues. V lost 6 bases to trimming and J lost 7 bases; unmatched junction nucleotides: 12. Germline CDR1 SNHLY, CDR2 FYNNEI. The CDR3: CASSPGTGGSPHGELFF. DNA for the CDR3: TGTGCCAGCAGCCCCGGGACAGGGGGCTCCCCGCACGGGGAGCTGTTTTTT.

This clone was seen a handful of times. The V gene is TRBV2, the J gene TRBJ1-1; 7 bases are a match to TRBD1. V shed 6 bases and J 2 bases; nucleotides not matched to a gene: 6. Germline-derived CDR1 and CDR2 are SNHLY and FYNNEI. The CDR3 is 14 residues long. The CDR3 region has the DNA TGTGCCAGCAGGCAGGGACAGCTTAACACTGAAGCTTTCTTT. It yields the protein CASRQGQLNTEAFF.

This chain uses TRBV5-1 with TRBJ2-7; D possibly corresponds to TRBD2 (5 bases). The CDR3 runs 14 residues. V was cut by 4 bases and J by 9 bases, with 20 bases left in between. Germline V gene lookup returns CDR1 SGHRS and CDR2 YFSETQ. The CDR3 region is CASSERRRHWGQYF. CDR3 nucleotide sequence: TGCGCCAGCAGCGAAAGGAGGCGGCACTGGGGGCAGTACTTC.

This chain uses TRBV7-9 with TRBJ1-2; TRBD1 is a possible D gene (5 bases). CDR1 is SEHNR and CDR2 is FQNEAQ in the germline V gene (reference sequence). This CDR3 spans 14 amino acids. Trimming pared 2 bases from V and 3 bases from J, leaving 10 bases between. The CDR3 coding sequence is TGTGCCAGCAGCTTACAGGGAGGTGACTATGGCTACACCTTC. Translated, it gives CASSLQGGDYGYTF.

The chain is built from TRBV6-4 and TRBJ2-1, with 11 nucleotides matching TRBD2. The CDR3 extends over 15 amino acids. Germline V lookup: CDR1 MRHNA, CDR2 SNTAGT. Trimming cost V 6 bases and J 6 bases; bases outside gene matches: 7. In DNA, the CDR3 is TGTGCCAGCAGACACCTAGCGGGAGGCCCCAATGAGCAGTTCTTC. Encoded protein: CASRHLAGGPNEQFF.

This clone has a single count. At one boundary the junction diverges from the germline segment, which might be a read error. The chain recombines TRBV5-1 with TRBJ2-5, with D perhaps TRBD2 (5 bases). CDR3 length: 14 residues. Germline CDR1 SGHRS, CDR2 YFSETQ. CDR3 protein: CASSQGLNQETQYF. In DNA, the CDR3 is TGCGCCAGCAGCCAAGGACTGAACCAGGAGACCCAGTACTTC.

This sequence joins TRBV7-9 and TRBJ2-7, with 11 positions matching TRBD2. CDR3 length equals 16 residues. Germline CDR1 reads SEHNR; CDR2 reads FQNEAQ (reference sequence). The V gene end was trimmed by 1 base and the J gene end by 5 bases; junction bases not matched to a gene: 7. The CDR3 DNA reads TGTGCCAGCAGCTTAGAGGGAGTAGCGGGAGGGGACGAGCAGTACTTC. Amino acid sequence: CASSLEGVAGGDEQYF.